The clone carrying this T cell receptor beta chain appeared many times. Germline V gene sequence: CDR1 SGHTA, CDR2 FQGNSA. V was shortened by 0 bases and J by 3 bases, with 9 bases between the two germline ends. This CDR3 contains 15 residues. This sample is part of a study of blood T cells in healthy people across ages. Study in general: The capture of about one barcoded beta molecule per two T cells was achieved by template switching.

Extraction yielded at least 5 micrograms of total RNA per sample. Together with a sample-barcoded 5' primer, a J-beta primer mix was included in a second PCR lasting about 6 to 11 cycles. Through a template-switch adaptor with 12 random nucleotides, each cDNA molecule received a tag. All samples yielded 3 million or more CDR3-containing paired-end reads. TCRdb used MiXCR to reprocess the 5' RACE reads, holding one entry per CDR3 protein. In the table there are 1.5 million to 2 million distinct CDR3 sequences, about 50% of which are singletons. The chain couples TRBV7-2 to TRBJ2-1; no clear D gene. The receptor was derived from a middle-aged woman in good health. The sequenced material came from blood. In DNA form, the CDR3 reads TGTGCCAGCAGCTTAGCGGCAGCCAGCTACAATGAGCAGTTCTTC. It is translated as CASSLAAASYNEQFF.